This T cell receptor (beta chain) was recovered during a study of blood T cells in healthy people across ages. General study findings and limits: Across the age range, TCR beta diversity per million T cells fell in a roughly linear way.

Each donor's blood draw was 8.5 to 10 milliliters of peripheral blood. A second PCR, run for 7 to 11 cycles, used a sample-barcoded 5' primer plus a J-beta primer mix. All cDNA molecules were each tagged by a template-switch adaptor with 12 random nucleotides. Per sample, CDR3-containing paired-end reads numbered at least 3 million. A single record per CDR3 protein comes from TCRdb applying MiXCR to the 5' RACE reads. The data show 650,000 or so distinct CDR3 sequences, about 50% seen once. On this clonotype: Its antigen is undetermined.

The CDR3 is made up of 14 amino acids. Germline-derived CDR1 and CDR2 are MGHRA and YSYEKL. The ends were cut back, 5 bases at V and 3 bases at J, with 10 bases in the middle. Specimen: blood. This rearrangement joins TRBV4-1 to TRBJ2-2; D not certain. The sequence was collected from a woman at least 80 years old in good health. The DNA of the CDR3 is TGCGCCAGCAGCTATAGCTTGGACACCGGGGAGCTGTTTTTT. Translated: CASSYSLDTGELFF.